This T cell receptor beta chain emerged from a study of T cells in Graves' hyperthyroidism and ophthalmopathy. Patients were excluded because of uncontrolled infection, other autoimmune disease, pregnancy or lactation. Amplification of TCR beta CDR3 regions used RNA as the template. An initial round of RT-PCR targeting the TCR CDR3 relied on the HTBI primer set. TCRdb fed the multiplex PCR reads into MiXCR, producing one record per CDR3 protein. The table lists about 350,000 distinct CDR3 sequences, 15% to 20% of them singletons. The CDR3 has 16 amino acids. CDR1 and CDR2 (germline): MDHEN, SYDVKM. Trimming removed 5 bases from V and 4 bases from J; junction bases left unmatched: 13. General study findings and limits: Stable hyperthyroidism and ophthalmopathy were separated using 13 V-J signatures.

This clonotype was counted at least ten times. Its target is not known. The rearrangement joins TRBV28 to TRBJ2-7; 8 bases agree with TRBD2. This receptor was obtained from a woman aged 40 to 50 with Graves' ophthalmopathy. Material: blood. In nucleotides, the CDR3 is TGTGCCAGCAGTGAGTGGGGGGTCGGGGGGGGTTACGAGCAGTACTTC. Amino acids: CASSEWGVGGGYEQYF.